Below are 8 T cell receptor beta chains sequenced from a single sample in a study of T cells and copy number aberrations in small-cell lung cancer. The table came from immunoSEQ multiplex PCR; TCRdb's copy has only in-frame clones and leaves some out. The sample gives about 2,000 clones, under 90% of which show up once; 4% to 6.5% is in the top ten. What was sequenced was normal tissue next to the tumor. All receptors come from a man aged 45-65 years with small cell lung cancer.

The chain couples TRBV11-1 to TRBJ1-1; D remains unclear. Germline CDR1 and CDR2: SGHAT and FQDESV (reference sequence). Trimming shortened V by 1 base and J by 5 bases, and 8 bases separated the two germline ends. This CDR3 region has 13 residues. CDR3 residues: CASSLEAFTEAFF. The CDR3 nucleotides are TGTGCCAGCAGCTTAGAGGCATTTACTGAAGCTTTCTTT.

The rearrangement links TRBV9 to TRBJ2-6; possibly TRBD1 for D (6 bases). The germline CDR1 and CDR2 sequences are SGDLS and YYNGEE. This CDR3 region has 18 residues. Trimming removed 6 bases from V and 0 bases from J, with 19 bases in between. The CDR3 is CASTSSGGASSGANVLTF. CDR3 bases: TGTGCCAGCACCTCGTCTGGGGGCGCTTCCTCTGGGGCCAACGTCCTGACTTTC.

This clone was seen once. In DNA form, the CDR3 reads TGTGCCAGCAGCTTGGGGGATCGGGAGGCCGGGGAGCTGTTTTTT. Its translation: CASSLGDREAGELFF. The gene calls are TRBV27 and TRBJ2-2; TRBD2 matches at 7 bases. J gave up 6 bases and V 6 bases, and 10 bases lay outside the gene matches. The germline V gene encodes CDR1 MNHEY and CDR2 SMNVEV (reference sequence). This CDR3 comprises 15 residues.

The V and J genes are TRBV28 and TRBJ1-2; D is uncertain. CDR1 and CDR2 (germline): MDHEN, SYDVKM. This CDR3 is built from 14 residues. V lost 6 bases and J lost 4, with 15 bases in between. The chain's CDR3 is CASSFLSRGYGYTF. The CDR3 DNA is TGTGCCAGCAGCTTCCTCAGTCGGGGCTATGGCTACACCTTC.

The chain uses TRBV18 and TRBJ1-2; D is undetermined. Germline V gene lookup returns CDR1 KGHSH and CDR2 LQKENI. The germline V and J ends were trimmed by 2 bases and 5 bases, with 21 bases remaining between them. CDR3 length: 17 residues. The CDR3 nucleotides read TGTGCCAGCTCACCAGGGATAGGAGACTCGTTTAGTTATGGCTACACCTTC. Translation gives CASSPGIGDSFSYGYTF.

A remark on this clone: One end of the junction fails to match germline, which may point to a read error. The chain combines TRBV7-7 with TRBJ2-3; TRBD1 or TRBD2 may be the D gene (5 bases each). In germline, CDR1 is SSHAT, CDR2 FNYEAQ (reference sequence). The length of the CDR3 is 14 residues. The chain's CDR3 is CASSTRGDTDTQYF. DNA for the CDR3: TGTGCTAGCAGCACGAGAGGGGACACAGATACGCAGTATTTT.

Concerning this clone: Within the sample, other DNA sequences also encode this same CDR3. V is TRBV28 and J is TRBJ2-5; a weak D match, TRBD1 (6 bases). V lost 4 bases, J lost 4 bases, and 13 bases lay in between. Germline CDR1 reads MDHEN; CDR2 reads SYDVKM. This CDR3 has 14 amino acids. In DNA form, the CDR3 reads TGTGCCAGCAGTTCGAACAGGGATCGAGAGACCCAGTACTTC. As protein: CASSSNRDRETQYF.

V is TRBV9 and J is TRBJ2-7; D unresolved. This CDR3 region has 15 residues. V lost 0 bases to trimming and J lost 4 bases, with 14 bases between them. Germline-derived CDR1 and CDR2 are SGDLS and YYNGEE. The CDR3 region is CASSVEHSRLYEQYF. The CDR3 bases are TGTGCCAGCAGCGTAGAGCACAGCCGCCTTTACGAGCAGTACTTC. The full variable domain, in which reference TRBV9 and TRBJ2-7 provide the parts outside the CDR3, is DSGVTQTPKHLITATGQRVTLRCSPRSGDLSVYWYQQSLDQGLQFLIQYYNGEERAKGNILERFSAQQFPDLHSELNLSSLELGDSALYFCASSVEHSRLYEQYFGPGTRLTVT.